Below, 15 T cell receptor beta chains from the same sample are listed, as sequenced in a study of blood T cells in healthy people across ages. Through a sample-barcoded 5' primer and a J-beta primer mix, a second PCR was run for roughly 7 to 11 cycles. TCRdb fed the 5' RACE reads into MiXCR, producing one record per CDR3 protein. The sample carries 710,000 or so distinct CDR3 sequences, roughly 30% recorded once. The sample comprised blood. These receptors originate from a woman aged 80 or over in good health.

Worth noting for this clonotype: The junction departs from germline at one end; a sequencing error may be responsible. This chain links TRBV4-3 with TRBJ2-3; TRBD2 aligns across 8 bases. This CDR3 spans 19 amino acids. Germline CDR1 LGHNA, CDR2 YSLEER. The CDR3 region is CASSHAFPGRAGDTDTRYF. DNA of the CDR3: TGCGCCAGCAGCCACGCGTTCCCCGGACGAGCGGGGGACACAGATACGCGGTATTTT.

As concerns this clonotype: A much larger clone is a single base away; this may be a read error. The chain links TRBV6-1 to TRBJ2-3; D is undetermined. Between the trimmed V and J ends, which lost 11 bases and 3 bases, there was a span of 12 bases. CDR3 length: 12 amino acids. The V gene's germline CDR1 is MNHNS and CDR2 SASEGT. The DNA for the CDR3 is TGTGCCGGCACCCGAAGAACAGATACGCAGTATTTT. This gives the protein CAGTRRTDTQYF.

This clonotype was found many times. J is TRBJ1-5 and V is TRBV20-1; the D is unclear. CDR1 DFQATT and CDR2 SNEGSKA come from the germline V gene (reference sequence). The CDR3 totals 14 residues. The V gene lost 1 base and the J gene lost 0 bases, with 7 bases spanning the gap. The CDR3, as DNA: TGCAGTGCTAGAGTAGGGAATAGCAATCAGCCCCAGCATTTT. This translates into CSARVGNSNQPQHF.

This clonotype was detected ten times or more. The chain is built from TRBV6-5 and TRBJ2-6; D is uncertain. This CDR3 has 16 amino acids. Germline assignment: CDR1 MNHEY and CDR2 SVGAGI. Trimming pared 5 bases from V and 0 bases from J, leaving 11 bases between. The CDR3 loop reads CASSATVASGANVLTF. The CDR3 DNA sequence: TGTGCCAGCAGTGCTACAGTAGCCTCTGGGGCCAACGTCCTGACTTTC.

The sample holds many counts of this clonotype. The chain recombines TRBV6-2 or TRBV6-3 with TRBJ2-3; TRBD1 might be the D (6 bases). Germline CDR1 is MNHEY and CDR2 is SVGEGT. This CDR3 region has 17 residues. With 3 bases removed from V and 0 bases from J, the gap between germline ends came to 16 bases. The CDR3 spells CASSYRNRVVSTDTQYF. CDR3 nucleotide sequence: TGTGCCAGCAGTTATCGGAACAGGGTTGTAAGCACAGATACGCAGTATTTT.

V is TRBV7-2 and J is TRBJ1-2, with a possible D match to TRBD1 (6 bases). In germline, CDR1 is SGHTA, CDR2 FQGNSA. The CDR3 runs 15 residues. Trimming pared 6 bases from V and 7 bases from J, leaving 21 bases between. In DNA, the CDR3 is TGTGCCAGCAGGGGAGGCAGGGGCTTTTCTTTTGGCTACACCTTC. Protein: CASRGGRGFSFGYTF. Complete variable domain (other parts from reference TRBV7-2 and TRBJ1-2): GAGVSQSPSNKVTEKGKDVELRCDPISGHTALYWYRQSLGQGLEFLIYFQGNSAPDKSGLPSDRFSAERTGGSVSTLTIQRTQQEDSAVYLCASRGGRGFSFGYTFGSGTRLTVV.

This clonotype was seen a few times. An end of the junction does not agree with germline; a read error may underlie this. The chain combines TRBV15 with TRBJ2-2; 9 positions agree with TRBD1. There are 18 residues in the CDR3. CDR1 is LNHNV and CDR2 is YYDKDF in the germline V gene (reference sequence). CDR3 coding DNA: TGTGCCACCAGCAGGGGACTGACAGGGGGTGCGGACACCGGGGAGCGGTTTTTT. This sequence encodes CATSRGLTGGADTGERFF.

With respect to this clonotype: This sequence may be a read error, since a much larger clone differs from it by one base. The chain couples TRBV28 to TRBJ1-5; D gene uncertain. V gave up 6 bases and J gave up 1 base, with 16 bases separating them. The CDR3 is 16 residues long. CDR1 MDHEN and CDR2 SYDVKM come from the germline V gene. The CDR3 region is CASSLRSPGSNQPQHF. CDR3 in DNA: TGTGCCAGCAGCTTAAGGTCCCCCGGAAGCAATCAGCCCCAGCATTTT.

V gene TRBV12-3 or TRBV12-4 combines with J gene TRBJ2-3, with D perhaps matching TRBD2 (5 bases). The CDR3 consists of 12 residues. Trimming left V 6 bases short and J 4 bases short, with 8 bases between. In DNA, the CDR3 is TGTGCCAGCAGAGTACTAGCAGATACGCAGTATTTT. It codes for CASRVLADTQYF.

The chain recombines TRBV20-1 with TRBJ2-7; 7 bases are a match to TRBD1. V lost 6 bases to trimming and J lost 0 bases; unmatched junction nucleotides: 5. Germline values: CDR1 DFQATT, CDR2 SNEGSKA (reference sequence). The CDR3 runs 13 residues. CDR3 residues: CSASTGRSYEQYF. The CDR3 region has the DNA TGCAGTGCCTCGACAGGGCGCTCCTACGAGCAGTACTTC.

Details on this clonotype: A much larger clone sits a single nucleotide away, making a read error possible. The rearrangement uses TRBV4-3 and TRBJ2-1, with TRBD2 matching 10 bases. Germline V CDR1 and CDR2: LGHNA, YSLEER. CDR3 length: 17 residues. With V trimmed by 0 bases and J by 6 bases, 8 bases remained unmatched. The CDR3, as DNA: TGCGCCAGCAGCCAAGATCCCGGGACTAGCGCGTGCAATGAGCAGTTCTTC. This gives the protein CASSQDPGTSACNEQFF.

This clonotype was picked up many times. A read error may account for a junction end that differs from germline. This chain uses TRBV7-3 with TRBJ1-2, with TRBD1 as a possible D gene (6 bases). The CDR3 totals 14 residues. The germline V gene has CDR1 SGHTA and CDR2 FQGTGA. CDR3 nucleotide sequence: TGTGCCAGCAGCGTAACGGACAGCGGTGGTGGCTACACCTTC. Protein product: CASSVTDSGGGYTF.

This clonotype occurred many times. V is TRBV9 and J is TRBJ2-3; a weak D match, TRBD2 (6 bases). Germline values: CDR1 SGDLS, CDR2 YYNGEE. Between the trimmed V and J ends, which lost 4 bases and 5 bases, there was a span of 32 bases. The CDR3 is 20 amino acids. CDR3 residues: CASSPGRLVDNTRRVDTQYF. CDR3 in DNA: TGTGCCAGCAGCCCTGGCAGACTAGTGGATAATACCCGGCGGGTAGATACGCAGTATTTT.

The chain links TRBV27 to TRBJ2-1; D is possibly TRBD2 (6 bases). Germline V lookup: CDR1 MNHEY, CDR2 SMNVEV (reference sequence). The CDR3 totals 13 residues. V dropped 5 bases and J dropped 8 bases, with 13 bases sitting between them. The CDR3 nucleotides read TGTGCCAGCAGTCCCGGGAGCAGGGATGAGCAGTTCTTC. Protein sequence: CASSPGSRDEQFF.

The J gene is TRBJ2-1, the V gene TRBV6-2 or TRBV6-3; the match to TRBD2 covers 7 bases. Germline-derived CDR1 and CDR2 are MNHEY and SVGEGT. This CDR3 spans 13 amino acids. With V trimmed by 5 bases and J by 11 bases, 9 bases remained unmatched. CDR3 in DNA: TGTGCCAGCAGTCAGTCCAGCGGGGTCAAGCAGTTCTTC. Its protein product is CASSQSSGVKQFF.